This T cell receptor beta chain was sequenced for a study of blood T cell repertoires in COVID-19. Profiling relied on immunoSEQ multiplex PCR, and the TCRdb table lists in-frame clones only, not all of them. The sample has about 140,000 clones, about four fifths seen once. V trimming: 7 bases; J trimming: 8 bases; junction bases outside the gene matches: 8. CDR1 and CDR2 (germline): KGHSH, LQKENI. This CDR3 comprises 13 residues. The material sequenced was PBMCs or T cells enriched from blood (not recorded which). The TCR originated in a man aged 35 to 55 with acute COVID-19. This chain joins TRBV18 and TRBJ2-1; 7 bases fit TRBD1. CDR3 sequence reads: CASYTTGKHEQFF. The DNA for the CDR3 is TGTGCCAGCTACACGACAGGGAAACATGAGCAGTTCTTC. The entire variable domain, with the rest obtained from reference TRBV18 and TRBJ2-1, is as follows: NAGVMQNPRHLVRRRGQEARLRCSPMKGHSHVYWYRQLPEEGLKFMVYLQKENIIDESGMPKERFSAEFPKEGPSILRIQQVVRGDSAAYFCASYTTGKHEQFFGPGTRLTVL.